This T cell receptor (beta chain) was sequenced during a study of regulatory T cells in long-lasting Graves disease. About the study: Persistent cases were those of Graves' disease that involved over 5 years of antithyroid drugs with positive TSH receptor antibodies. Study-level findings and limits: Patients with persistent disease shared 2,741 public clonotypes, outpacing the approximately 970 shared by new patients.

TCR beta libraries were built with iRepertoire HTBI primers and Arm-PCR of CDR3 regions. TCRdb re-analysed the multiplex PCR reads in MiXCR, keeping a single row per CDR3 protein. The table records 650,000 to 850,000 distinct CDR3 sequences, 25% to 35% of them present only once. On this clonotype itself: Its antigen is unknown.

Time point indicated: persistent/refractory GD, antithyroid drugs over 5 years with positive TRAb. From PBMCs, RNA was extracted and then used to make the TCR library. The specimen was peripheral blood mononuclear cells (PBMCs), collected when the disease was refractory, from a patient treated with antithyroid drugs. This TCR was sampled from a female donor with Graves disease.

In nucleotides, the CDR3 is TGTGCCAGCAGGGTGACAGGAGGGCCCATTAACACTGAAGCTTTCTTT. It specifies CASRVTGGPINTEAFF. The chain uses TRBV6-1 and TRBJ1-1, with a possible D match to TRBD1 (6 bases). CDR1 is MNHNS and CDR2 is SASEGT in the germline V gene. The CDR3 is made up of 16 amino acids. Deletions cut 6 bases from V and 2 bases from J, with 19 bases between.